The 31 T cell receptor beta chains in this list originate from one sample, sequenced in a study of brain T cells in children with intractable seizures. The data were produced by immunoSEQ multiplex PCR, yet TCRdb's version contains in-frame clones alone and is incomplete. The table has about 20,000 clones, 94% seen once; the top ten hold about 6%. The source was peripheral blood, collected at surgery. These receptors originate from a boy aged 5-17 years with focal cortical dysplasia and intractable seizures.

This clone has more than one count but fewer than ten. The rearrangement uses TRBV6-2 or TRBV6-3 and TRBJ1-6; the match to TRBD1 covers 10 bases. The CDR3 runs to 17 residues. Looked up from germline, CDR1 is MNHEY and CDR2 is SVGEGT. Germline trimming cut 6 bases from V and 2 bases from J; bases unmatched to any gene: 7. CDR3 DNA: TGTGCCAGCAGCCCTGGGACAGGGGTCGCCTATAATTCACCCCTCCACTTT. This encodes CASSPGTGVAYNSPLHF.

The chain is built from TRBV19 and TRBJ2-6; D perhaps matches TRBD2 (6 bases). Trimming removed 5 bases from V and 3 bases from J, with 20 bases in between. Per germline, CDR1 LNHDA and CDR2 SQIVND (reference sequence). The CDR3 covers 18 residues. DNA of the CDR3: TGTGCCAGTAGTCCCCGGACTACCCCTGGGGGTGGGGCCAACGTCCTGACTTTC. Amino acid sequence: CASSPRTTPGGGANVLTF.

This chain uses TRBV9 with TRBJ1-3; 7 bases agree with TRBD1. This CDR3 contains 17 residues. The germline gives CDR1 SGDLS, CDR2 YYNGEE. The J segment lost 2 bases and the V segment lost 0 bases, leaving 8 bases of the junction unmatched. The CDR3 reads CASSVGLSQGAGNTIYF. For the CDR3, the DNA is TGTGCCAGCAGCGTAGGTCTTTCGCAGGGGGCTGGAAACACCATATATTTT. The variable domain in full, completed from reference TRBV9 and TRBJ1-3, reads DSGVTQTPKHLITATGQRVTLRCSPRSGDLSVYWYQQSLDQGLQFLIQYYNGEERAKGNILERFSAQQFPDLHSELNLSSLELGDSALYFCASSVGLSQGAGNTIYFGEGSWLTVV.

This clone was seen a handful of times. V usage is TRBV5-1 and J usage is TRBJ2-3; D may be TRBD1 (6 bases). This CDR3 is built from 14 residues. Germline values: CDR1 SGHRS, CDR2 YFSETQ. Trimming stripped 4 bases from V and 0 bases from J, with 9 bases between. The CDR3 region is CASSPDRSTDTQYF. The CDR3 DNA follows: TGCGCCAGCAGCCCGGACAGAAGCACAGATACGCAGTATTTT.

The CDR3 DNA sequence: TGCGCCACCTCAAGGACAGAAAATTCACCCCTCCACTTT. This translates into CATSRTENSPLHF. The V gene is TRBV10-1, the J gene TRBJ1-6; tentative D call: TRBD1 (6 bases). The CDR3 totals 13 residues. Trimming shortened V by 10 bases and J by 7 bases, and 14 bases separated the two germline ends. Germline CDR1 WNHNN, CDR2 SYGVQD (reference sequence).

The chain uses TRBV7-9 and TRBJ1-2; tentatively, D is TRBD1 (5 bases). The CDR3 totals 13 residues. Germline lookup yields CDR1 SEHNR and CDR2 FQNEAQ (reference sequence). Trimming removed 1 base from V and 5 bases from J, with 8 bases in between. For the CDR3, the DNA is TGTGCCAGCAGCTTAGAAAAGGGGTATGGCTACACCTTC. Protein: CASSLEKGYGYTF.

The table lists this clone with a count of one. CDR3 residues: CARGGRQGHQETQYF. CDR3 in DNA: TGTGCCAGGGGGGGAAGACAGGGGCATCAAGAGACCCAGTACTTC. The chain has TRBV2 and TRBJ2-5; 8 positions agree with TRBD1. This CDR3 is 15 amino acids long. The V gene end was trimmed by 9 bases and the J gene end by 2 bases; junction bases not matched to a gene: 11. Germline assignment: CDR1 SNHLY and CDR2 FYNNEI.

The chain links TRBV6-4 to TRBJ1-5; D is undetermined. The CDR3 consists of 15 residues. The germline V gene encodes CDR1 MRHNA and CDR2 SNTAGT. Trimming removed 0 bases from V and 3 bases from J, with 9 bases in between. This CDR3 reads CASSDSLTINQPQHF. The CDR3 DNA sequence: TGTGCCAGCAGTGACTCGCTAACCATCAATCAGCCCCAGCATTTT.

This clone came up once. The chain uses TRBV6-5 and TRBJ2-5, with 7 bases lining up with TRBD2. The J segment lost 2 bases and the V segment lost 5 bases, leaving 5 bases of the junction unmatched. CDR1 is MNHEY, CDR2 SVGAGI, per germline. This CDR3 spans 14 amino acids. CDR3 sequence: CASSLLGGQETQYF. As DNA, the CDR3 is TGTGCCAGCAGTCTACTCGGGGGGCAAGAGACCCAGTACTTC.

The chain couples TRBV5-6 to TRBJ2-7; 7 nucleotides match TRBD2. Per the germline V gene, CDR1 is SGHDT and CDR2 is YYEEEE. This CDR3 has 15 amino acids. Trimming removed 1 base from V and 3 bases from J; junction bases left unmatched: 7. This CDR3 is CASSLLGGSVYEQYV. CDR3 DNA sequence: TGTGCCAGCAGCTTGCTGGGCGGGAGCGTCTACGAGCAGTACGTC.

The chain has TRBV19 and TRBJ2-1; TRBD2 aligns across 7 bases. Germline values: CDR1 LNHDA, CDR2 SQIVND (reference sequence). The trim removed 1 base at V and 4 bases at J, leaving 4 bases unmatched. The CDR3 is 15 residues long. The CDR3 sequence is CASSIASGEYNEQFF. The DNA for the CDR3 is TGTGCCAGTAGTATAGCGAGCGGGGAATACAATGAGCAGTTCTTC.

V and J are TRBV3-1 (or the pseudogene TRBV3-2) and TRBJ2-1; tentatively, D is TRBD1 or TRBD2 (6 bases each). Trimming stripped 0 bases from V and 7 bases from J, with 16 bases between. The length of the CDR3 is 16 residues. Germline lookup yields CDR1 LGHDT and CDR2 YNNKEL (reference sequence). CDR3 sequence (DNA): TGTGCCAGCAGCCAAGATATGGGGTGGAGGGGGAATGAGCAGTTCTTC. This translates into CASSQDMGWRGNEQFF.

This chain links TRBV19 with TRBJ2-6, with TRBD1 matching 10 bases. Unmatched junction bases numbered 4, after V lost 4 bases and J lost 4 bases. The V gene's germline CDR1 is LNHDA and CDR2 SQIVND (reference sequence). CDR3 length: 16 residues. The CDR3 reads CASSRQGAVGANVLTF. The DNA of the CDR3 is TGTGCCAGTAGTAGACAGGGGGCGGTGGGGGCCAACGTCCTGACTTTC.

The chain couples TRBV7-9 to TRBJ2-7; 9 bases align to TRBD1. The CDR3 sequence is 14 residues long. Germline-derived CDR1 and CDR2 are SEHNR and FQNEAQ (reference sequence). The ends lost 9 bases at V and 3 bases at J; junction bases unmatched: 9. This CDR3 reads CASTVGQGYYEQYF. In DNA form, the CDR3 reads TGTGCCAGTACGGTCGGACAGGGGTACTACGAGCAGTACTTC.

This clone occurred once. V gene TRBV19 combines with J gene TRBJ1-4, with 7 bases aligning to TRBD1. The germline CDR1 and CDR2 sequences are LNHDA and SQIVND (reference sequence). This CDR3 spans 14 amino acids. The ends lost 8 bases at V and 5 bases at J; junction bases unmatched: 8. CDR3 protein: CASGDRGVNEKLFF. Written as DNA, the CDR3 is TGTGCCAGTGGGGACAGAGGCGTAAATGAAAAACTGTTTTTT.

The chain couples TRBV6-5 to TRBJ1-1; 8 nucleotides line up with TRBD1. The CDR3 totals 13 residues. Germline V gene sequence: CDR1 MNHEY, CDR2 SVGAGI. V shed 5 bases, J shed 5 bases, and the junction held 4 bases outside the gene matches. CDR3 amino acids: CASSIGQGTEAFF. Here the CDR3 DNA reads TGTGCCAGCAGTATCGGACAGGGAACTGAAGCTTTCTTT.

V usage is TRBV6-4 and J usage is TRBJ2-5; 10 nucleotides match TRBD2. The trim removed 2 bases at V and 4 bases at J, leaving 10 bases unmatched. Germline CDR1 reads MRHNA; CDR2 reads SNTAGT. The CDR3 loop spans 17 amino acids. In DNA form, the CDR3 reads TGTGCCAGCAGTGACCCGCTAGCGGGAGCAGTGGGAGAGACCCAGTACTTC. Its protein is CASSDPLAGAVGETQYF.

The rearrangement uses TRBV10-1 and TRBJ1-4, with D possibly TRBD1 on 6 matching bases. The CDR3 is made up of 14 amino acids. V lost 6 bases and J 8 bases, leaving 16 bases between the germline ends. CDR1 is WNHNN and CDR2 is SYGVQD in the germline V gene (reference sequence). The CDR3 sequence: CASSGPGHGEKLFF. DNA for the CDR3: TGCGCCAGCAGCGGTCCGGGACATGGGGAAAAACTGTTTTTT.

The chain is built from TRBV3-1 (or the pseudogene TRBV3-2) and TRBJ1-1; no reliable D call. Germline CDR1 is LGHDT and CDR2 is YNNKEL (reference sequence). Trimming removed 0 bases at V and 4 bases at J, with 12 bases between. The CDR3 is 15 residues long. This chain's CDR3 is CASSQEWGLGTEAFF. CDR3 sequence (DNA): TGTGCCAGCAGCCAAGAGTGGGGTCTGGGCACTGAAGCTTTCTTT.

V usage is TRBV11-2 and J usage is TRBJ2-2; D is unclear. From germline, CDR1 is SGHAT and CDR2 FQNNGV. V was pared by 5 bases and J by 8 bases, with 18 bases between. The CDR3 consists of 15 residues. Here the CDR3 DNA reads TGTGCCAGCAGCCTATTCCTTACCGCTCCTGGGGAGCTGTTTTTT. Protein: CASSLFLTAPGELFF.

The J gene is TRBJ1-6, the V gene TRBV2, with 8 bases lining up with TRBD1. The germline V gene encodes CDR1 SNHLY and CDR2 FYNNEI. This CDR3 spans 15 amino acids. Trimming took 7 bases from V and 3 from J; bases not matched to a gene: 5. The chain's CDR3 is CASIETGVYNSPLHF. The CDR3 bases are TGTGCCAGCATCGAGACAGGGGTCTATAATTCACCCCTCCACTTT.

The rearrangement links TRBV28 to TRBJ2-7; 7 positions match TRBD2. The CDR3 covers 14 residues. V gave up 6 bases and J gave up 0 bases; unmatched junction bases: 5. In germline, CDR1 is MDHEN, CDR2 SYDVKM. The CDR3 DNA reads as TGTGCCAGCAGCCCCGGACTAGTCTCCTACGAGCAGTACTTC. Translated, it gives CASSPGLVSYEQYF.

This clone was found a few times. Here the CDR3 reads CASSLDRDQPQHF. CDR3 sequence (DNA): TGTGCCAGCAGCTTGGACAGAGATCAGCCCCAGCATTTT. The chain uses TRBV5-4 and TRBJ1-5; D not resolved. The CDR3 runs to 13 residues. The germline CDR1 and CDR2 sequences are SGHNT and YYREEE (reference sequence). Deletions cut 0 bases from V and 5 bases from J, with 6 bases between.

V and J are TRBV7-3 and TRBJ2-3; 10 bases agree with TRBD1. The germline gives CDR1 SGHTA, CDR2 FQGTGA. Trimming at V came to 2 bases and at J to 3 bases, leaving 2 bases not matched to a gene. CDR3 length: 15 amino acids. The CDR3, as DNA: TGTGCCAGCAGCTTAGGGACAGGGGTAACAGATACGCAGTATTTT. Its protein product is CASSLGTGVTDTQYF.

This clone was picked up a small number of times. The chain is built from TRBV5-1 and TRBJ2-1; D perhaps matches TRBD2 (6 bases). Trimming cost V 4 bases and J 9 bases, with 26 bases left between them. The CDR3 spans 17 residues. Germline CDR1 reads SGHRS; CDR2 reads YFSETQ. The CDR3 loop is CASSPGSRTSPMSEQFF. The CDR3 region has the DNA TGCGCCAGCAGCCCCGGGAGCAGAACTTCCCCAATGAGTGAGCAGTTCTTC.

This chain connects TRBV20-1 to TRBJ1-1; tentatively, D is TRBD1 (5 bases). V gave up 3 bases and J gave up 1 base, with 9 bases separating them. The CDR3 loop spans 13 amino acids. CDR1 and CDR2 from the germline V gene are DFQATT and SNEGSKA (reference sequence). This CDR3 is CSASGQSNTEAFF. The CDR3 DNA follows: TGCAGTGCTAGTGGACAATCGAACACTGAAGCTTTCTTT.

The rearrangement uses TRBV10-3 and TRBJ1-2; a weak D match, TRBD1 (5 bases). V was trimmed by 6 bases and J by 6 bases, leaving 8 bases between them. CDR1 and CDR2 from the germline V gene are ENHRY and SYGVKD. There are 11 residues in the CDR3. The CDR3 sequence is CAIRGGDGYTF. In nucleotides, the CDR3 is TGTGCCATCAGAGGAGGGGATGGCTACACCTTC.

The chain carries TRBV2 and TRBJ2-2; 8 positions agree with TRBD1. The germline gives CDR1 SNHLY, CDR2 FYNNEI. The CDR3 runs 16 residues. Trimming took 6 bases from V and 1 from J; bases not matched to a gene: 7. The CDR3 DNA sequence: TGTGCCAGCAGAAAGACGACAGGGGAGAACACCGGGGAGCTGTTTTTT. Protein product: CASRKTTGENTGELFF.

V and J are TRBV7-9 and TRBJ1-2; D is unresolved. V lost 6 bases and J lost 8, with 19 bases in between. Germline CDR1 and CDR2: SEHNR and FQNEAQ (reference sequence). This CDR3 contains 14 residues. The CDR3 DNA reads as TGTGCCAGCAGTCCTTCTTCGGGGTGGGAAGGCTACACCTTC. Translation: CASSPSSGWEGYTF. The full variable domain, completed using reference TRBV7-9 and TRBJ1-2, is DTGVSQNPRHKITKRGQNVTFRCDPISEHNRLYWYRQTLGQGPEFLTYFQNEAQLEKSRLLSDRFSAERPKGSFSTLEIQRTEQGDSAMYLCASSPSSGWEGYTFGSGTRLTVV.

This clone was detected only once. V and J are TRBV28 and TRBJ2-7, with TRBD2 identical over 9 bases. The CDR3 loop spans 15 amino acids. V gave up 6 bases and J gave up 0 bases; unmatched junction bases: 6. CDR1 MDHEN and CDR2 SYDVKM come from the germline V gene. CDR3 nucleotides: TGTGCCAGCAGCCCGACTAGCGGCAGCTCCTACGAGCAGTACTTC. Translated, it gives CASSPTSGSSYEQYF.

Regarding this clone: A much larger clone differs by one base, so this may be a read error. The CDR3 sequence is CASSDGTGGTDTQYF. The CDR3 DNA reads TGTGCCAGCAGTGACGGGACAGGGGGCACAGATACGCAGTATTTT. V gene TRBV6-4 combines with J gene TRBJ2-3, with 10 nucleotides matching TRBD1. V lost 2 bases to trimming and J lost 1 base; unmatched junction nucleotides: 0. Per the germline V gene, CDR1 is MRHNA and CDR2 is SNTAGT. The CDR3 extends over 15 amino acids.